The 17 T cell receptor beta chains reported below all come from one sample, sequenced in a study of T cells in tuberculosis (dated by TCRdb to 2017 to 2018). Interpreted using the paper, the time point label stands for: new active TB diagnosis, blood taken before or within 7 days of starting treatment. Library method: the immunoSEQ multiplex PCR assay. TCRdb obtained this table from immuneACCESS and retained in-frame rearrangements with V and J assigned. These tables miss some clones; where compared with another copy, unresolved V genes account for less than half of the shortfall, and the remainder is unexplained. The table for this sample lists some 30,000 clones; around nine tenths of them were counted only once. The top ten clones comprise 5.4% of the sample. The source was PBMCs, collected at tuberculosis diagnosis. These receptors all come from an adult with tuberculosis.

The rearrangement links TRBV4-2 to TRBJ2-5; 7 nucleotides align to TRBD1. The CDR3 runs 17 residues. V was clipped by 0 bases and J by 2 bases; unmatched bases: 9. The germline V gene has CDR1 LGHNA and CDR2 YNFKEQ. DNA of the CDR3: TGTGCCAGCAGCCAAGATCCGCCAAGGGGGCCTCAAGAGACCCAGTACTTC. It yields the protein CASSQDPPRGPQETQYF.

The chain couples TRBV12-5 to TRBJ2-3; tentative D call: TRBD1 (5 bases). CDR1 is LGHNT and CDR2 is FRNRAP in the germline V gene. The V end was cut by 3 bases, the J end by 0 bases, with 13 bases between. CDR3 size: 16 residues. CDR3 nucleotide sequence: TGTGCTAGTGGTTTCCGCCTGGGGCCCAGCACAGATACGCAGTATTTT. Amino acids: CASGFRLGPSTDTQYF.

On this clone itself: A clone one base away is much larger, so this may be a read error. Other DNA variants within this sample encode the same CDR3. The rearrangement uses TRBV7-2 and TRBJ2-7; D gene unclear. This CDR3 spans 14 amino acids. Looked up from germline, CDR1 is SGHTA and CDR2 is FQGNSA. This CDR3 reads CASSLVVSNYEQYF. DNA of the CDR3: TGTGCTAGCAGCTTAGTGGTCTCTAACTACGAGCAGTACTTC.

V and J are TRBV7-6 and TRBJ2-2; 7 nucleotides align to TRBD2. The germline V gene has CDR1 SGHVS and CDR2 FNYEAQ. The CDR3 length is 16 residues. J gave up 1 base and V 5 bases, and 7 bases lay outside the gene matches. As DNA, the CDR3 is TGTGCCAGCAGCCCTTATCCGGGGGGGAACACCGGGGAGCTGTTTTTT. Translation: CASSPYPGGNTGELFF.

This chain connects TRBV7-9 to TRBJ2-5; the D is unclear. The CDR3 consists of 13 residues. V was cut by 3 bases and J by 2 bases, with 7 bases left in between. The germline V gene has CDR1 SEHNR and CDR2 FQNEAQ (reference sequence). CDR3 residues: CASSFFTQETQYF. CDR3 DNA: TGTGCCAGCAGCTTTTTCACTCAAGAGACCCAGTACTTC. The variable domain in full, completed from reference TRBV7-9 and TRBJ2-5, reads DTGVSQNPRHKITKRGQNVTFRCDPISEHNRLYWYRQTLGQGPEFLTYFQNEAQLEKSRLLSDRFSAERPKGSFSTLEIQRTEQGDSAMYLCASSFFTQETQYFGPGTRLLVL.

The chain uses TRBV29-1 and TRBJ2-7; D remains unclear. Trimming took off 4 bases at V and 4 bases at J, with 8 bases between the two ends. This CDR3 is built from 11 residues. CDR1 and CDR2 from the germline V gene are SQVTM and ANQGSEA. In nucleotides, the CDR3 is TGCAGCGTTGGCCTCGCGTACGAGCAGTACTTC. It codes for CSVGLAYEQYF.

The chain has TRBV11-2 and TRBJ2-7; D gene uncertain. The CDR3 length is 13 residues. V was clipped by 5 bases and J by 9 bases, with 17 bases between them. CDR1 SGHAT and CDR2 FQNNGV come from the germline V gene. CDR3 residues: CASSPNLDLGQYF. The CDR3 region has the DNA TGTGCCAGCAGCCCGAACCTAGACCTCGGGCAGTACTTC.

In DNA form, the CDR3 reads TGTGCCAGCAGGAACTTAAACATTCAGTACTTC. This gives the protein CASRNLNIQYF. The chain is built from TRBV6-5 and TRBJ2-4; the D is unclear. CDR3 length equals 11 residues. The V and J ends lost 6 bases and 6 bases respectively, with 6 bases between them. The germline V gene encodes CDR1 MNHEY and CDR2 SVGAGI.

This clone was counted once. This sequence joins TRBV5-1 and TRBJ2-1; weak D call: TRBD2 (7 bases). The CDR3 consists of 17 residues. Per the germline V gene, CDR1 is SGHRS and CDR2 is YFSETQ. V lost 0 bases to trimming and J lost 1 base, with 14 bases between them. The CDR3 region is CASSLAGGGRSYNEQFF. In DNA form, the CDR3 reads TGCGCCAGCAGCTTGGCTGGCGGGGGCCGTTCCTACAATGAGCAGTTCTTC.

The V and J genes are TRBV29-1 and TRBJ2-1, with 12 nucleotides matching TRBD2. Germline V lookup: CDR1 SQVTM, CDR2 ANQGSEA. J lost 0 bases, V lost 1 base, and 7 bases had no gene match. The CDR3 spans 18 residues. This CDR3 reads CSVEGQLAGGRSYNEQFF. DNA for the CDR3: TGCAGCGTTGAAGGCCAACTAGCGGGAGGTCGCTCCTACAATGAGCAGTTCTTC.

This chain uses TRBV6-1 with TRBJ1-5, with D perhaps TRBD1 (6 bases). V lost 4 bases to trimming and J lost 0 bases, with 22 bases between them. The CDR3 totals 19 residues. The germline gives CDR1 MNHNS, CDR2 SASEGT. CDR3 bases: TGTGCCAGCAGTGCCCCGGGACACCAACTCCTTTATAGCAATCAGCCCCAGCATTTT. Its protein product is CASSAPGHQLLYSNQPQHF.

The genes are TRBV6-5 and TRBJ2-3, with a tentative D call TRBD1 (6 bases). The germline gives CDR1 MNHEY, CDR2 SVGAGI. The CDR3 length is 15 residues. The V gene lost 6 bases and the J gene lost 5 bases, with 18 bases spanning the gap. The chain's CDR3 is CASSLSGESGDTQYF. The CDR3 region has the DNA TGTGCCAGCAGCCTCTCAGGGGAGTCTGGAGATACGCAGTATTTT.

This chain uses TRBV2 with TRBJ1-2; 11 nucleotides match TRBD1. This CDR3 has 15 residues. V gave up 9 bases and J gave up 1 base; unmatched junction bases: 7. Germline CDR1 SNHLY, CDR2 FYNNEI. CDR3 bases: TGTGCCAGTAGAGGGACAGGGGGGTATAACTATGGCTACACCTTC. Encoded protein: CASRGTGGYNYGYTF.

The chain has TRBV4-1 and TRBJ2-5; 7 positions match TRBD1. Germline V gene sequence: CDR1 MGHRA, CDR2 YSYEKL. J gave up 2 bases and V 0 bases, and 3 bases lay outside the gene matches. The CDR3 length is 15 residues. In DNA form, the CDR3 reads TGCGCCAGCAGCCAAGACTACAGGGGACAAGAGACCCAGTACTTC. This sequence encodes CASSQDYRGQETQYF.

The CDR3 sequence: CASREASGAQAQYF. CDR3 coding DNA: TGTGCCAGCAGGGAGGCTAGCGGGGCCCAGGCCCAGTACTTC. The V gene is TRBV5-4, the J gene TRBJ2-5; TRBD2 aligns across 9 bases. After removal of 5 bases from V and 9 bases from J, the junction contained 11 bases not matched to a gene. The V gene's germline CDR1 is SGHNT and CDR2 YYREEE (reference sequence). CDR3 length: 14 amino acids.

The sample holds one count of this clone. The chain recombines TRBV30 with TRBJ1-4, with unresolved D. The CDR3 length is 15 residues. V lost 2 bases and J 8 bases, leaving 18 bases between the germline ends. CDR1 is GTSNPN and CDR2 is SVGIG in the germline V gene (reference sequence). The CDR3 spells CAWSIGGPMAEKLFF. The CDR3 DNA reads as TGTGCCTGGAGTATCGGAGGGCCCATGGCGGAAAAACTGTTTTTT. The full variable domain, rest sourced from reference TRBV30 and TRBJ1-4, is SQTIHQWPATLVQPVGSPLSLECTVEGTSNPNLYWYRQAAGRGLQLLFYSVGIGQISSEVPQNLSASRPQDRQFILSSKKLLLSDSGFYLCAWSIGGPMAEKLFFGSGTQLSVL.

J is TRBJ2-1 and V is TRBV27, with unresolved D. The CDR3 consists of 14 residues. Trimming stripped 2 bases from V and 5 bases from J, with 10 bases between. From germline, CDR1 is MNHEY and CDR2 SMNVEV (reference sequence). CDR3 sequence (DNA): TGTGCCAGCAGTTTAAAGCCCTACCACAATGAGCAGTTCTTC. As protein: CASSLKPYHNEQFF.